The clone carrying this T cell receptor beta chain was recorded a few times. What it binds is not known. TCRdb keeps only in-frame clones here, not all; method: immunoSEQ multiplex PCR. The repertoire includes tens of thousands of clones, approximately 92% of them detected once, and 0.9% to 1.4% sits in the top ten. This sample is part of a study of cytomegalovirus exposure and HLA in healthy donors. Looking at the study overall: Later analysis reported that the 130 or so validation repertoires shared the platform of the roughly 680 first-cohort repertoires.

Germline assignment: CDR1 SGHDN and CDR2 FVKESK. The CDR3 spans 12 residues. The germline V and J ends were trimmed by 0 bases and 15 bases, with 12 bases remaining between them. General observations from the study: Reports credit the classifier with highly specific, highly sensitive diagnosis of cytomegalovirus status. There were 150 to 200 TCR beta chains listed as cytomegalovirus-associated. Within the approximately 110 validation repertoires, first-cohort TCR clusters tended to co-occur, according to a later analysis.

The sequence was obtained from a man between 18 and 35 years old in good health and CMV-seronegative. Sequencing was carried out using PBMCs. The chain employs TRBV14 and TRBJ2-1, with unresolved D. CDR3 sequence: CASSQDTVVPFF. For the CDR3, the DNA is TGTGCCAGCAGCCAAGATACGGTGGTGCCGTTCTTC.